Listed here are 24 T cell receptor beta chains from one sample, sequenced in a study of T cells in Graves' hyperthyroidism and ophthalmopathy (dated 2019 in TCRdb). Libraries were built with multiplex PCR. Sequencing instrument: Illumina HiSeq 2000. TCR beta CDR3 regions were amplified from RNA transcripts. The first round of RT-PCR for the TCR CDR3 was performed with the HTBI primer set and the Qiagen OneStep RT-PCR kit. TCRdb handled the public reads itself, with Q25 trimming in fastp and clone calling in MiXCR, and kept productive beta chains. One record per CDR3 amino acid sequence lists the most common genes and DNA. Recorded for this sample are around 600,000 distinct CDR3 sequences; 15% to 18% of them occurred a single time. The ten largest clones represent approximately 7% of the sample. Source material: blood. The source of these receptors is a woman in her 30s with Graves' hyperthyroidism.

This clonotype was detected many times. The genes are TRBV5-1 and TRBJ2-2; TRBD1 might be the D (5 bases). V lost 6 bases and J 0 bases, leaving 9 bases between the germline ends. This CDR3 has 14 amino acids. CDR1 is SGHRS, CDR2 YFSETQ, per germline. The CDR3 protein is CASKGPTNTGELFF. The CDR3 region has the DNA TGCGCCAGCAAGGGGCCCACGAACACCGGGGAGCTGTTTTTT. The full variable domain, completed using reference TRBV5-1 and TRBJ2-2, is KAGVTQTPRYLIKTRGQQVTLSCSPISGHRSVSWYQQTPGQGLQFLFEYFSETQRNKGNFPGRFSGRQFSNSRSEMNVSTLELGDSALYLCASKGPTNTGELFFGEGSRLTVL.

The chain couples TRBV4-2 to TRBJ2-7, with TRBD2 matching 7 bases. J lost 3 bases, V lost 2 bases, and 7 bases had no gene match. Germline assignment: CDR1 LGHNA and CDR2 YNFKEQ. This CDR3 is 15 amino acids long. The DNA of the CDR3 is TGTGCCAGCAGCCAACTCCGGGGACTAAGCTACGAGCAGTACTTC. As protein: CASSQLRGLSYEQYF.

The rearrangement links TRBV5-8 to TRBJ2-3; the D gene is possibly TRBD2 (5 bases). CDR3 length equals 15 residues. CDR1 and CDR2 from the germline V gene are SGHTS and YDEGEE. The V end was cut by 1 base, the J end by 2 bases, with 11 bases between. CDR3 nucleotide sequence: TGTGCCAGCAGCTTGTTAGAGCGGATCACAGATACGCAGTATTTT. Its protein product is CASSLLERITDTQYF.

This clonotype was counted between two and nine times. The CDR3 nucleotides read TGTGCCAGCAGCCAAGCGAGGGCTACACCTCGCTCTGGAAACACCATATATTTT. Protein: CASSQARATPRSGNTIYF. The rearrangement links TRBV3-1 to TRBJ1-3; D unresolved. Trimming removed 1 base at V and 0 bases at J, with 16 bases between. Germline lookup yields CDR1 LGHDT and CDR2 YNNKEL (reference sequence). The CDR3 contains 18 residues.

A few counts support this clonotype. The J gene is TRBJ2-7, the V gene TRBV20-1, with D maybe TRBD2 (6 bases). Trimming took 3 bases from V and 1 from J, leaving 22 bases between them. CDR3 length equals 17 residues. Per the germline V gene, CDR1 is DFQATT and CDR2 is SNEGSKA (reference sequence). The CDR3 sequence is CSARDVTGLRGSYEQYF. CDR3 coding DNA: TGCAGTGCTAGGGACGTAACTGGGCTGCGGGGTTCCTACGAGCAGTACTTC.

This clonotype was counted only a few times. The chain has TRBV10-2 and TRBJ2-5, with 12 bases identical to TRBD1. Germline V CDR1 and CDR2: WSHSY, SAAADI. V was pared by 1 base and J by 2 bases, with 5 bases of the junction left unmatched. CDR3 length equals 17 residues. The CDR3 protein is CASSEFRDRGRQETQYF. CDR3 DNA: TGCGCCAGCAGTGAGTTCCGGGACAGGGGGCGGCAAGAGACCCAGTACTTC.

This clonotype was seen many times. The chain has TRBV2 and TRBJ1-1; D is uncertain. The CDR3 sequence is 10 residues long. The V gene's germline CDR1 is SNHLY and CDR2 FYNNEI. The V gene lost 7 bases and the J gene lost 6 bases, with 6 bases spanning the gap. The CDR3 region has the DNA TGTGCCAGCATTATACCTGAAGCTTTCTTT. Its translation: CASIIPEAFF.

The chain uses TRBV11-2 and TRBJ2-3, with TRBD1 matching over 9 bases. This CDR3 comprises 16 residues. Trimming took 1 base from V and 4 from J; bases not matched to a gene: 6. Germline CDR1 SGHAT, CDR2 FQNNGV. CDR3 residues: CASSLVGTGLADTQYF. In nucleotides, the CDR3 is TGTGCCAGCAGCTTAGTCGGGACAGGGTTGGCAGATACGCAGTATTTT.

The chain employs TRBV6-1 and TRBJ1-1, with 7 nucleotides matching TRBD1. V trimming: 6 bases; J trimming: 7 bases; junction bases outside the gene matches: 8. The germline CDR1 and CDR2 sequences are MNHNS and SASEGT. The CDR3 consists of 13 residues. DNA of the CDR3: TGTGCCAGCAGCTTGTGGACAGGCGTTGAAGCTTTCTTT. Translation: CASSLWTGVEAFF.

This clonotype has at least ten counts. The CDR3 nucleotides are TGTGCCTGGAGTCCGACAGAAGAAGCTTTCTTT. This sequence encodes CAWSPTEEAFF. This chain links TRBV30 with TRBJ1-1; maybe TRBD1 (5 bases). This CDR3 is built from 11 residues. V dropped 2 bases and J dropped 8 bases, with 9 bases sitting between them. From germline, CDR1 is GTSNPN and CDR2 SVGIG (reference sequence).

As to this clonotype: This may arise from a read error, as a much more abundant clone is one base away. The chain carries TRBV5-1 and TRBJ2-1, with 9 bases fitting TRBD1. The CDR3 spans 15 residues. CDR1 is SGHRS and CDR2 is YFSETQ in the germline V gene. The CDR3 sequence is CTSSSGQGPYNEQFF. The CDR3 coding sequence is TGCACCAGCAGCTCGGGACAGGGACCCTACAATGAGCAGTTCTTC. Using reference TRBV5-1 and TRBJ2-1 for the parts outside the CDR3, the full variable domain is KAGVTQTPRYLIKTRGQQVTLSCSPISGHRSVSWYQQTPGQGLQFLFEYFSETQRNKGNFPGRFSGRQFSNSRSEMNVSTLELGDSALYLCTSSSGQGPYNEQFFGPGTRLTVL.

This clonotype came up a few times. The chain uses TRBV4-3 and TRBJ2-7, with a weak D call TRBD1 (6 bases). The CDR3 has 16 amino acids. Looked up from germline, CDR1 is LGHNA and CDR2 is YSLEER. V was shortened by 1 base and J by 0 bases, with 13 bases between the two germline ends. The CDR3 loop is CASSQGVDSSSYEQYF. The CDR3 nucleotides read TGCGCCAGCAGCCAAGGGGTGGACAGTAGCTCCTACGAGCAGTACTTC.

This clonotype was detected many times. This rearrangement joins TRBV7-9 to TRBJ2-7, with 8 bases identical to TRBD1. This CDR3 region has 15 residues. Germline trimming cut 1 base from V and 2 bases from J; bases unmatched to any gene: 4. Germline CDR1 SEHNR, CDR2 FQNEAQ (reference sequence). CDR3 sequence: CASSLGDRSTYEQYF. As DNA, the CDR3 is TGTGCCAGCAGCTTAGGGGACAGGAGCACCTACGAGCAGTACTTC. The full variable domain, its missing parts supplied by reference TRBV7-9 and TRBJ2-7, is DTGVSQNPRHKITKRGQNVTFRCDPISEHNRLYWYRQTLGQGPEFLTYFQNEAQLEKSRLLSDRFSAERPKGSFSTLEIQRTEQGDSAMYLCASSLGDRSTYEQYFGPGTRLTVT.

This clonotype turned up a few times. This chain uses TRBV5-4 with TRBJ2-1; TRBD2 is a possible D gene (7 bases). Trimming pared 6 bases from V and 9 bases from J, leaving 19 bases between. The CDR3 length is 14 residues. The germline V gene encodes CDR1 SGHNT and CDR2 YYREEE (reference sequence). This CDR3 reads CASILSGGSSEQFF. The CDR3 DNA follows: TGTGCCAGCATTTTATCGGGGGGCTCGAGTGAGCAGTTCTTC.

This rearrangement joins TRBV30 to TRBJ2-2; 9 nucleotides line up with TRBD2. J lost 6 bases, V lost 2 bases, and 7 bases had no gene match. Germline CDR1 and CDR2: GTSNPN and SVGIG (reference sequence). This CDR3 is 15 amino acids long. The CDR3 DNA follows: TGTGCCTGGAGTTCGGTAGCGGGAGCGGCCGGGGAGCTGTTTTTT. Its translation: CAWSSVAGAAGELFF.

This clonotype was observed many times. This sequence joins TRBV7-9 and TRBJ2-3, with TRBD1 as a possible D gene (6 bases). The CDR3 spans 14 residues. Trimming left V 5 bases short and J 5 bases short, with 14 bases between. Germline assignment: CDR1 SEHNR and CDR2 FQNEAQ (reference sequence). CDR3 sequence (DNA): TGTGCCAGCAGCCCCCGAGGGGGTGGAGATACGCAGTATTTT. It encodes CASSPRGGGDTQYF.

This chain links TRBV25-1 with TRBJ2-7, with D possibly being TRBD2 (6 bases). From germline, CDR1 is MGHDK and CDR2 SYGVNS. The CDR3 covers 15 residues. Trimming left V 3 bases short and J 0 bases short, with 12 bases between. The DNA of the CDR3 is TGTGCCAGCAGTGACGCTGGGAGGTTCTCCTACGAGCAGTACTTC. Translated: CASSDAGRFSYEQYF.

This clonotype showed up many times. The V and J genes are TRBV18 and TRBJ1-4; no reliable D call. V lost 0 bases to trimming and J lost 8 bases, with 10 bases between them. Germline CDR1 and CDR2: KGHSH and LQKENI. The CDR3 has 14 amino acids. The CDR3 DNA is TGTGCCAGCTCACCACCCGAGCAGAACGAAAAACTGTTTTTT. Translated, it gives CASSPPEQNEKLFF.

This clonotype was detected many times. The chain recombines TRBV3-1 with TRBJ1-5, with no clear D. Looked up from germline, CDR1 is LGHDT and CDR2 is YNNKEL (reference sequence). This CDR3 has 17 amino acids. Trimming shortened V by 1 base and J by 1 base, and 14 bases separated the two germline ends. CDR3 nucleotides: TGTGCCAGCAGCCAAGGAGTGATAGGGTGGAGCAATCAGCCCCAGCATTTT. This translates into CASSQGVIGWSNQPQHF.

This clonotype showed up many times. The chain has TRBV27 and TRBJ2-7; D possibly corresponds to TRBD2 (6 bases). With 8 bases removed from V and 3 bases from J, the gap between germline ends came to 26 bases. Germline CDR1 is MNHEY and CDR2 is SMNVEV (reference sequence). This CDR3 region has 17 residues. Here the CDR3 DNA reads TGTGCCAGCGGTACAGTTCGGGAGTCCAACACTAACTACGAGCAGTACTTC. Translating it yields CASGTVRESNTNYEQYF.

V gene TRBV10-3 combines with J gene TRBJ2-1, with 8 bases that match TRBD2. This CDR3 is built from 13 residues. Per germline, CDR1 ENHRY and CDR2 SYGVKD. With V trimmed by 6 bases and J by 7 bases, 5 bases remained unmatched. Here the CDR3 DNA reads TGTGCCATCAGGCGGGAGGACTTGAATGAGCAGTTCTTC. Amino acid sequence: CAIRREDLNEQFF.

This clonotype was counted ten times or more. The chain recombines TRBV7-9 with TRBJ2-3; 10 bases are shared with TRBD2. This CDR3 contains 19 residues. With 10 bases clipped from V and 2 bases from J, the junction kept 21 bases outside the gene matches. Germline V gives CDR1 SEHNR, CDR2 FQNEAQ (reference sequence). The CDR3 sequence: CATRTPWGAGGEDTDTQYF. The CDR3 DNA reads as TGTGCCACCAGGACGCCATGGGGAGCGGGAGGGGAGGACACAGATACGCAGTATTTT.

V gene TRBV10-3 combines with J gene TRBJ2-1, with 8 nucleotides matching TRBD2. V gave up 7 bases and J gave up 0 bases; unmatched junction bases: 8. This CDR3 has 16 amino acids. Germline V gives CDR1 ENHRY, CDR2 SYGVKD. The CDR3 DNA reads as TGTGCCATCACAACTAGCGGTCCGAGCTCCTACAATGAGCAGTTCTTC. Amino acid sequence: CAITTSGPSSYNEQFF.

This clonotype occurred many times. The rearrangement joins TRBV6-1 to TRBJ2-3, with D perhaps being TRBD1 or TRBD2 (6 bases each). The CDR3 has 14 amino acids. Germline loops: CDR1 MNHNS, CDR2 SASEGT. Trimming cost V 8 bases and J 4 bases, with 16 bases left between them. The CDR3 here is CASPLLGGSDTQYF. As DNA, the CDR3 is TGTGCCAGCCCGTTGTTGGGGGGCTCAGATACGCAGTATTTT.